The entry below gives a single T cell receptor beta chain sequence along with its context. Its target is not known. Germline CDR1 and CDR2: MGHRA and YSYEKL. The CDR3 loop spans 15 amino acids. Between the trimmed V and J ends, which lost 1 base and 7 bases, there was a span of 14 bases. This sample is part of a study of human thymus T cells. Findings and limits, study-wide: Thymic and blood repertoires appeared to carry a bias in their V and J gene usage.

Clones were sequenced by immunoSEQ multiplex PCR, and TCRdb holds only the in-frame ones, with some missing. Of fewer than 55,000 clones in the sample, 94% were seen once. Sequencing was performed on blood. This receptor was taken from a boy younger than two with a congenital heart defect but otherwise immunologically healthy. The rearrangement uses TRBV4-1 and TRBJ1-5, with D perhaps matching TRBD1 (5 bases). The DNA for the CDR3 is TGCGCCAGCAGCCAAGCCGGCAGGGCCGGGCAGCCCCAGCATTTT. This codes for CASSQAGRAGQPQHF.